The rows below give T cell receptor beta chains drawn from one sample of a study of blood T cell repertoires in COVID-19. Repertoires were generated with immunoSEQ multiplex PCR, while TCRdb's copy carries only in-frame clones and drops some. The sample carries over 350,000 clones, approximately 91% recorded once. What was sequenced was PBMCs or T cells enriched from blood (not recorded which). These receptors were collected from a woman aged 40 to 50 who had been exposed to COVID-19. Each CDR3 is given with its conserved first and last residue. The D gene is left open where the match is weak. Size tells how often a clone was seen (once, few, many) or the class of an expanded clone, and some rows leave it out.

j_call clone_size v_call d_call cdr3_nt cdr3_aa
TRBJ2-3 NA TRBV7-9 TRBD2 TGTGCCAGCACTGCGTTGGCAGCGGGAGGCACAGATACGCAGTATTTT CASTALAAGGTDTQYF
TRBJ1-6 NA TRBV6-5 NA TGTGCCAGCAGTTCAGGGTCTACCTATAATTCACCCCTCCACTTT CASSSGSTYNSPLHF
TRBJ2-3 NA TRBV6-5 TRBD1 TGTGCCAGCAGTTACTCGGGACAGGGGAGAGATACGCAGTATTTT CASSYSGQGRDTQYF
TRBJ2-5 NA TRBV19 TRBD1 TGTGCCAGTAGTATGGGGACAGGACAGGGGGAGACCCAGTACTTC CASSMGTGQGETQYF
TRBJ2-6 NA TRBV18 TRBD2 TGTGCCAGCTCACCAAGGGGAGGGTCGGGGGCCAACGTCCTGACTTTC CASSPRGGSGANVLTF
TRBJ1-3 once TRBV11-3 TRBD1 TGTGCCAGCAGCCGAGAACAGGGGATCACCATATATTTT CASSREQGITIYF
TRBJ2-7 once TRBV2 NA TGTGCCAGCCGCGGGACAGCGGCGTACGAGCAGTACTTC CASRGTAAYEQYF
TRBJ2-7 few TRBV24-1 NA TGTGCCACCAGTGATTCTCGAGACACAATCCCCTACGAGCAGTACTTC CATSDSRDTIPYEQYF
TRBJ1-1 NA TRBV7-2 NA TGTGCCAGCAGCCCCAAACAGAGGGGGGGAGCTTTCTTT CASSPKQRGGAFF
TRBJ1-2 NA TRBV19 NA TGTGCCAGTGGGCGTGGCTACACCTTC CASGRGYTF
TRBJ2-7 NA TRBV15 TRBD2 TGTGCCACCAGCAGAGATACGGGACCCTTTACTAGCGGGAGTTTCTACGAGCAGTACTTC CATSRDTGPFTSGSFYEQYF
TRBJ1-3 NA TRBV7-8 NA TGTGCCAGCAGCTTACTAGAGGGTGGAAACACCATATATTTT CASSLLEGGNTIYF
TRBJ1-2 NA TRBV7-9 TRBD1 TGTGCCAGCAGCTTAGCGGGACAGATCTATGGCTACACCTTC CASSLAGQIYGYTF
TRBJ2-7 NA TRBV5-1 NA TGCGCCAGCAGCTCTTTCGGGACTGGGGGAGCAGAGCAGTACTTC CASSSFGTGGAEQYF
TRBJ1-1 NA TRBV3-1/TRBV3-2 NA TGTGCCAGCAGCCAAGGACACGTGTTGGACACTGAAGCTTTCTTT CASSQGHVLDTEAFF
TRBJ2-7 NA TRBV6-1 TRBD2 TGTGCCAGCAGTGAGCGGGAGGTAGTCCACGAGCAGTACTTC CASSEREVVHEQYF
TRBJ2-1 NA TRBV2 TRBD1 TGTGCCAGCAGGGCCCGCGGGACAGGGATTGAGCAGTTCTTC CASRARGTGIEQFF
TRBJ1-1 NA TRBV27 NA TGTGCCAGCAGTTTATCGGTCCTGCCTCGGCTAAGGAGGACTGAAGCTTTCTTT CASSLSVLPRLRRTEAFF
TRBJ2-2 NA TRBV7-6 NA TGTGCCAGCAGCTTAGAAGGCGGGAACACCGGGGAGCTGTTTTTT CASSLEGGNTGELFF
TRBJ2-1 NA TRBV29-1 NA TGCAGCGTTGCTGGGGGGGACTTGGACAGGGCCGGAAATGAGCAGTTCTTC CSVAGGDLDRAGNEQFF
TRBJ1-2 NA TRBV6-5 NA TGTGCCAGCAACACACCGGGACACTCTAACTATGGCTACACCTTC CASNTPGHSNYGYTF
TRBJ1-4 NA TRBV5-5 NA TGTGCCAGCAGCTTGGCAACAACTAATGAAAAACTGTTTTTT CASSLATTNEKLFF
TRBJ2-7 NA TRBV6-6 NA TGTGCCAGCAGTTACGAACCCGAGAGCGGCGAGCAGTACTTC CASSYEPESGEQYF
TRBJ2-7 NA TRBV6-2/TRBV6-3 TRBD2 TGTGCCAGCAGTTACGCATTTACTAGCGGGAGCAACTACGAGCAGTACTTC CASSYAFTSGSNYEQYF
TRBJ1-6 NA TRBV13 TRBD1 TGTGCCAGCAGCTTAGTTAATTCGGGACAGGCGTCTTCCCTCCACTTT CASSLVNSGQASSLHF
TRBJ1-5 NA TRBV19 NA TGTGCCAGTAGTATGGGGACTCAATATAGCAATCAGCCCCAGCATTTT CASSMGTQYSNQPQHF
TRBJ2-7 NA TRBV18 TRBD1 TGTGCCACCTCCGGGGACAGCTACGAGCAGTACTTC CATSGDSYEQYF
TRBJ2-5 few TRBV12-3/TRBV12-4 NA TGTGCCAGCAGTTTCGGGGAGACCCAGTACTTC CASSFGETQYF
TRBJ1-2 NA TRBV6-5 NA TGTGCCATCATACCAAGGGGAGGGAACCGTGGCTACACCTTC CAIIPRGGNRGYTF
TRBJ2-1 NA TRBV27 TRBD2 TGTGCCAGCAGTCTAGGGACTAGCGGGATAAATGAGCAGTTCTTC CASSLGTSGINEQFF
TRBJ2-2 NA TRBV29-1 TRBD1 TGCAGCGCTTACAGGGGGCAGAACACCGGGGAGCTGTTTTTT CSAYRGQNTGELFF
TRBJ2-6 NA TRBV19 NA TGTGCCAGTACGCCACGAGCCGGGGCCAACGTCCTGACTTTC CASTPRAGANVLTF
TRBJ1-5 NA TRBV19 TRBD1 TGTGCCAGTAGTATCGGGACAGGAGGTCAGCCCCAGCATTTT CASSIGTGGQPQHF
TRBJ2-6 NA TRBV18 TRBD1 TGTGCCAGCTCACCATTAACCCGGGACAGGGTGCCTTCTGGGGCCAACGTCCTGACTTTC CASSPLTRDRVPSGANVLTF
TRBJ1-1 NA TRBV6-5 NA TGTGCCAGCAGTTACTCGGCAGGGTTAGGCACTGAAGCTTTCTTT CASSYSAGLGTEAFF
TRBJ1-5 NA TRBV12-5 NA TGTGCTAGTGGTACAGGATACGACCGTCAGCCCCAGCATTTT CASGTGYDRQPQHF
TRBJ1-1 NA TRBV11-3 TRBD1 TGTGCCAGCAGTAGACAGGGTGCTGAAGCTTTCTTT CASSRQGAEAFF
TRBJ1-1 few TRBV3-1/TRBV3-2 NA TGTGCCAGCAGCCCAGCTCGGGTTTTAAACACTGAAGCTTTCTTT CASSPARVLNTEAFF
TRBJ1-2 NA TRBV19 TRBD1 TGTGCCAGCGGGGACAGGGGGATAGCTAACTATGGCTACACCTTC CASGDRGIANYGYTF
TRBJ1-1 NA TRBV7-9 NA TGTGCCAGCACCTCGACGGGGGGAAGCGCTGAAGCTTTCTTT CASTSTGGSAEAFF
TRBJ2-7 once TRBV6-2/TRBV6-3 NA TGTGCCAGCAGTTACTCCAGGCGCGAGCAGTACTTC CASSYSRREQYF